The next 11 T cell receptor beta chains were all read from a single sample in a study of blood T cells in healthy people across ages. Using a J-beta primer mix together with a sample-barcoded 5' primer, a second PCR was run for roughly 6 to 12 cycles. Via MiXCR, TCRdb re-called the 5' RACE reads, giving one row per CDR3 protein. The sample shows hundreds of thousands of distinct CDR3 sequences, just over 55% of them seen only once. Material for sequencing was blood. The receptor set was obtained from a man in his forties in good health.

The sample holds a few counts of this clonotype. The rearrangement joins TRBV7-9 to TRBJ2-7; D unresolved. Germline-derived CDR1 and CDR2 are SEHNR and FQNEAQ (reference sequence). This CDR3 has 12 amino acids. The germline V and J ends were trimmed by 5 bases and 4 bases, with 9 bases remaining between them. CDR3 coding DNA: TGTGCCAGCAGCCGAAACTCGTACGAGCAGTACTTC. Its translation: CASSRNSYEQYF. Drawing the rest from reference TRBV7-9 and TRBJ2-7, the complete variable domain is DTGVSQNPRHKITKRGQNVTFRCDPISEHNRLYWYRQTLGQGPEFLTYFQNEAQLEKSRLLSDRFSAERPKGSFSTLEIQRTEQGDSAMYLCASSRNSYEQYFGPGTRLTVT.

This clonotype was observed once. The rearrangement joins TRBV3-1 to TRBJ2-1; possibly TRBD2 for D (6 bases). Deletions cut 2 bases from V and 3 bases from J, with 14 bases between. Germline V lookup: CDR1 LGHDT, CDR2 YNNKEL (reference sequence). The length of the CDR3 is 16 residues. The CDR3 nucleotides read TGTGCCAGCAGCCAAAGGGGCGGGGCGTTCTACAATGAGCAGTTCTTC. Translated: CASSQRGGAFYNEQFF.

The chain employs TRBV9 and TRBJ1-2; 7 bases map to TRBD1. Germline trimming cut 3 bases from V and 6 bases from J; bases unmatched to any gene: 5. This CDR3 comprises 13 residues. CDR1 SGDLS and CDR2 YYNGEE come from the germline V gene. The CDR3 spells CASSGVGQDGYTF. For the CDR3, the DNA is TGTGCCAGCAGCGGGGTTGGACAGGATGGCTACACCTTC.

Turning to this clonotype: A junction boundary mismatches the germline segment, possibly from a read error. The CDR3 DNA reads TGTGCCAGCAGCCAAGATCGGCGGACAGGGCCCACAGATTCGCAGTATTTT. Residues: CASSQDRRTGPTDSQYF. This chain uses TRBV14 with TRBJ2-3; TRBD1 matches at 8 bases. Germline V gives CDR1 SGHDN, CDR2 FVKESK. This CDR3 is built from 17 residues.

This clonotype occurred a few times. The chain is built from TRBV7-3 and TRBJ2-5, with 8 bases that match TRBD1. The CDR3 spans 14 residues. V trimming: 5 bases; J trimming: 6 bases; junction bases outside the gene matches: 8. CDR1 SGHTA and CDR2 FQGTGA come from the germline V gene. CDR3 bases: TGTGCCAGCAGCCTATATGGACAGGGCCAGACCCAGTACTTC. Protein: CASSLYGQGQTQYF.

This chain uses TRBV5-5 with TRBJ2-7; D is possibly TRBD1 (6 bases). Germline V lookup: CDR1 SGHKS, CDR2 YYEKEE (reference sequence). The V gene lost 3 bases and the J gene lost 3 bases, with 10 bases spanning the gap. CDR3 length equals 13 residues. CDR3 region: CASSSWTDYEQYF. CDR3 nucleotides: TGTGCCAGCAGCTCATGGACAGACTACGAGCAGTACTTC.

The chain joins TRBV7-9 to TRBJ1-2, with D tentatively TRBD1 (5 bases). The CDR3 spans 15 residues. Germline assignment: CDR1 SEHNR and CDR2 FQNEAQ (reference sequence). Trimming removed 5 bases at V and 7 bases at J, with 20 bases between. CDR3 coding DNA: TGTGCCAGCAGCCTTGAATCCGTGCAGGGTAGTGGCTACACCTTC. This translates into CASSLESVQGSGYTF.

This chain connects TRBV9 to TRBJ2-7, with a possible D match to TRBD1 (6 bases). Trimming pared 6 bases from V and 4 bases from J, leaving 11 bases between. This CDR3 spans 12 amino acids. Germline values: CDR1 SGDLS, CDR2 YYNGEE. DNA for the CDR3: TGTGCCAGCACCGCCACAGGGTACGAGCAGTACTTC. It translates to CASTATGYEQYF.

CDR3 sequence (DNA): TGTGCCAGCAGGGCGGGTTTGGGTGAAGCTTTCTTT. Its translation: CASRAGLGEAFF. The V call is TRBV2, the J call TRBJ1-1; D ambiguous. The germline CDR1 and CDR2 sequences are SNHLY and FYNNEI. The ends were cut back, 6 bases at V and 7 bases at J, with 12 bases in the middle. The length of the CDR3 is 12 residues.

The chain is built from TRBV30 and TRBJ1-2; D is uncertain. The V end lost 7 bases, the J end lost 5 bases, and 8 bases lay between the germline ends. The germline CDR1 and CDR2 sequences are GTSNPN and SVGIG (reference sequence). There are 10 residues in the CDR3. CDR3: CAFDIYGYTF. CDR3 nucleotide sequence: TGTGCCTTTGATATTTATGGCTACACCTTC.

The sample holds a few counts of this clonotype. The J gene is TRBJ2-5, the V gene TRBV7-9, with no clear D. The J call may be incorrect, as the DNA end agrees better with TRBJ2-7. This CDR3 comprises 13 residues. CDR1 SEHNR and CDR2 FQNEAQ come from the germline V gene (reference sequence). CDR3 nucleotide sequence: TGTGCCAGCAGCCTAGAGAGAGACGACGAGCAGTACTTC. Residues: CASSLERDDEQYF.